This T cell receptor beta chain was captured in a study of PD-1 blockade in classical Hodgkin lymphoma. Overall study context: Once every 2 weeks, patients received intravenous nivolumab at 3 mg/kg. General study findings and limits: CD4+ TCR diversity climbed significantly by C4D1, unlike CD8+ TCR diversity.

Note on this clone: The antigen is undetermined. This specimen includes other DNA sequences encoding the same CDR3.

Regarding time point: cycle 4 day 1 (C4D1), after 6 weeks of nivolumab. Every patient was affected by relapse after autologous stem cell transplantation, while exposure to brentuximab vedotin was not uniform. Progressive disease, partial response or complete response was each patient's best response. Sequencing was performed with immunoSEQ multiplex PCR; in TCRdb, only in-frame clones are kept and a portion is missing. Among 57,000 or so clones, 87% were seen once, and the ten largest hold around 8.1%. The germline V gene encodes CDR1 SGHRS and CDR2 YFSETQ. This CDR3 contains 14 residues. Trimming took off 0 bases at V and 4 bases at J, with 8 bases between the two ends.

The chain is built from TRBV5-1 and TRBJ1-5, with D tentatively TRBD1 (5 bases). This receptor was identified in a human donor with classical Hodgkin lymphoma. Sequenced here: peripheral blood mononuclear cells (PBMCs), sampled before the fourth cycle of nivolumab. The CDR3 loop reads CASSLVGGNQPQHF. In DNA form, the CDR3 reads TGCGCCAGCAGCTTGGTGGGGGGGAATCAGCCCCAGCATTTT.